This record concerns one T cell receptor (beta chain) sequence. What it binds is not known. The sample is drawn from a study of CD8+ T cells in alopecia areata. Study as a whole: Tofacitinib ran 6 to 18 months, followed by 6 months off drug. Whole-study results and caveats: Tofacitinib significantly decreased scalp clonality and expanded CD8+ clones among top 100. Many expanded lesional clones remained in scalp and blood on tofacitinib.

Once RNA had been extracted, it was reverse transcribed into cDNA to act as the sequencing template. TCRdb's table, derived via immunoSEQ multiplex PCR, lists solely in-frame clones and lacks some. The sample lists about 220,000 clones, 50% to 60% occurring once. The treatment: oral pan-JAK inhibitor, 5-10 mg twice daily. V lost 2 bases to trimming and J lost 1 base, with 8 bases between them. This CDR3 has 14 residues. The source was CD4+ T cells sorted from blood, collected at week 4, from a patient treated with tofacitinib. V gene TRBV23-1 combines with J gene TRBJ1-1; D remains ambiguous. TRBV23-1 is given ORF status, its function remaining uncertain. The TCR comes from a human donor with alopecia areata. Written as DNA, the CDR3 is TGCGCCAGCAGTCAACGGAGGAAGAACACTGAAGCTTTCTTT. Residues: CASSQRRKNTEAFF.